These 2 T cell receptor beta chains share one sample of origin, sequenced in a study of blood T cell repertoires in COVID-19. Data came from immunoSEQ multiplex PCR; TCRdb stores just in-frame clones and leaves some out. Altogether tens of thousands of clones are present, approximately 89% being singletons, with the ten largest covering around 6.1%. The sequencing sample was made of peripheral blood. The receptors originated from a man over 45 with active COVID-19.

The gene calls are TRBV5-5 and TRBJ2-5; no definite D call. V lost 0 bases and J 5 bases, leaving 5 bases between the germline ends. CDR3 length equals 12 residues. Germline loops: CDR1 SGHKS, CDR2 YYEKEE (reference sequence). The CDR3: CASSLDLETQYF. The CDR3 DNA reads TGTGCCAGCAGCTTGGACTTGGAGACCCAGTACTTC. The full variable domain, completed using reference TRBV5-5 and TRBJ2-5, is DAGVTQSPTHLIKTRGQQVTLRCSPISGHKSVSWYQQVLGQGPQFIFQYYEKEERGRGNFPDRFSARQFPNYSSELNVNALLLGDSALYLCASSLDLETQYFGPGTRLLVL.

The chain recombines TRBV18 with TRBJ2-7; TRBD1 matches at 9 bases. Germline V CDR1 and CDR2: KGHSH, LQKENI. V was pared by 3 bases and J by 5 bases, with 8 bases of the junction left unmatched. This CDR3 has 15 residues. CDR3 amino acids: CASSPGQGSLDEQYF. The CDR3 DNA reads TGTGCCAGCTCACCGGGACAGGGAAGCTTGGACGAGCAGTACTTC.